The 12 T cell receptor beta chains below all came from one sample that was sequenced in a study of identical twins. TCRdb re-analysed the 5' RACE reads in MiXCR, keeping a single row per CDR3 protein. The sample records 200,000 to 300,000 distinct CDR3 sequences, about 7% being singletons. This same sample was also taken into another study, of yellow fever vaccine responses in identical twins.

Sample: memory (CD45RO+) T cells sorted from blood. The source is a woman aged 18-35 years in good health.

The chain has TRBV19 and TRBJ2-1; perhaps TRBD1 as D (6 bases). V lost 4 bases and J 2 bases, leaving 12 bases between the germline ends. This CDR3 is built from 15 residues. Germline V gives CDR1 LNHDA, CDR2 SQIVND (reference sequence). The CDR3 DNA sequence: TGTGCCAGTAGTACGGACAGACAAGCCTACAATGAGCAGTTCTTC. Translation: CASSTDRQAYNEQFF. Drawing the rest from reference TRBV19 and TRBJ2-1, the complete variable domain is DGGITQSPKYLFRKEGQNVTLSCEQNLNHDAMYWYRQDPGQGLRLIYYSQIVNDFQKGDIAEGYSVSREKKESFPLTVTSAQKNPTAFYLCASSTDRQAYNEQFFGPGTRLTVL.

For this clonotype: A much bigger clone sits one base away, suggesting this may be a read error. J is TRBJ2-1 and V is TRBV2; D tentatively reads TRBD1 or TRBD2 (5 bases each). The germline V gene encodes CDR1 SNHLY and CDR2 FYNNEI. The CDR3 runs to 14 residues. The CDR3 nucleotides are TGTGCCAGCACCGTGGGACCCACGAGCAATAAGCAGTTCTTC. Its translation: CASTVGPTSNKQFF. Supplemented by reference TRBV2 and TRBJ2-1, the full variable domain reads EPEVTQTPSHQVTQMGQEVILRCVPISNHLYFYWYRQILGQKVEFLVSFYNNEISEKSEIFDDQFSVERPDGSNFTLKIRSTKLEDSAMYFCASTVGPTSNKQFFGPGTRLTVL.

This clonotype was observed a few times. The genes are TRBV2 and TRBJ2-2; 11 positions match TRBD2. Losses at the gene ends were 2 bases for V and 0 bases for J; bases not matched to a gene: 17. The CDR3 has 22 residues. Germline V lookup: CDR1 SNHLY, CDR2 FYNNEI. The CDR3 nucleotides read TGTGCCAGCAGTGAAAGGGGGCTTGTTGGGACTAGCGGCCTCGCGAACACCGGGGAGCTGTTTTTT. This sequence encodes CASSERGLVGTSGLANTGELFF.

This clonotype was observed at least ten times. V gene TRBV12-3 or TRBV12-4 combines with J gene TRBJ2-7; D call uncertain. V dropped 7 bases and J dropped 0 bases, with 16 bases sitting between them. This CDR3 is built from 15 residues. The CDR3 nucleotides are TGTGCCAGCACTGACTCAGAGATCAGCTCCTACGAGCAGTACTTC. It is translated as CASTDSEISSYEQYF.

This clonotype was seen only a few times. The chain recombines TRBV5-1 with TRBJ2-1, with unresolved D. Trimming stripped 0 bases from V and 1 base from J, with 8 bases between. The CDR3 runs 15 residues. Germline V gene lookup returns CDR1 SGHRS and CDR2 YFSETQ. The CDR3 is CASSLVRISYNEQFF. The CDR3 nucleotides are TGCGCCAGCAGCTTGGTTCGGATTTCCTACAATGAGCAGTTCTTC.

Only a few counts were recorded for this clonotype. The rearrangement joins TRBV3-1 to TRBJ2-1; 10 bases are a match to TRBD2. This CDR3 spans 14 amino acids. The trim removed 5 bases at V and 9 bases at J, leaving 7 bases unmatched. CDR1 LGHDT and CDR2 YNNKEL come from the germline V gene (reference sequence). Here the CDR3 reads CASSSSSGSSEQFF. The CDR3 DNA is TGTGCCAGCAGCTCATCTAGCGGGAGTAGTGAGCAGTTCTTC.

This clonotype occurred many times. The rearrangement joins TRBV6-1 to TRBJ1-1; 7 bases fit TRBD1. There are 16 residues in the CDR3. CDR1 is MNHNS and CDR2 is SASEGT in the germline V gene. The junction had 10 bases not matched to a gene; V was cut back by 5 bases and J by 1 base. CDR3 sequence (DNA): TGTGCCAGCAGTCCCGAAGAAGGGGGCAGGAACACTGAAGCTTTCTTT. Its translation: CASSPEEGGRNTEAFF.

This clonotype was picked up many times. This chain uses TRBV12-3 or TRBV12-4 with TRBJ1-4, with TRBD1 as a possible D gene (6 bases). V gave up 8 bases and J gave up 7 bases, with 26 bases separating them. The CDR3 spans 17 residues. CDR3 region: CASRPDSVWGSGEKLFF. The CDR3 nucleotides are TGTGCCAGCCGTCCGGACAGCGTATGGGGCTCTGGTGAAAAACTGTTTTTT.

This clonotype was picked up a small number of times. The V gene is TRBV7-9, the J gene TRBJ1-2, with a possible D match to TRBD1 (6 bases). This CDR3 has 13 amino acids. V lost 0 bases and J lost 6, with 8 bases in between. The germline V gene has CDR1 SEHNR and CDR2 FQNEAQ (reference sequence). This CDR3 is CASSLAGAHGYTF. As DNA, the CDR3 is TGTGCCAGCAGCTTAGCGGGGGCCCATGGCTACACCTTC.

This chain uses TRBV7-8 with TRBJ1-1; D is possibly TRBD1 (5 bases). Germline V gene sequence: CDR1 SGHVS, CDR2 FQNEAQ. Trimming took 1 base from V and 7 from J, leaving 25 bases between them. This CDR3 is built from 18 residues. In nucleotides, the CDR3 is TGTGCCAGCAGCTTAGTGGTGGGGGTGATTCGGGAGGCGCTTGAAGCTTTCTTT. Residues: CASSLVVGVIREALEAFF.

The V gene is TRBV5-1, the J gene TRBJ2-5, with 11 bases matching TRBD1. The CDR3 contains 16 residues. Germline V lookup: CDR1 SGHRS, CDR2 YFSETQ. V lost 4 bases to trimming and J lost 5 bases; unmatched junction nucleotides: 10. The CDR3 DNA is TGCGCCAGCAGCCTACGGGACAGGGGGAAGGTGGAGACCCAGTACTTC. Translating gives CASSLRDRGKVETQYF.

At least ten counts were recorded for this clonotype. The rearrangement joins TRBV3-1 to TRBJ2-7; D gene uncertain. This CDR3 contains 14 residues. V was shortened by 1 base and J by 2 bases, with 9 bases between the two germline ends. CDR1 and CDR2 (germline): LGHDT, YNNKEL (reference sequence). The DNA for the CDR3 is TGTGCCAGCAGCCAAGGTTCTAAACCCTACGAGCAGTACTTC. Translated, it gives CASSQGSKPYEQYF.